The 14 T cell receptor beta chains given below trace back to one sample, sequenced in a study of blood T cell repertoires in COVID-19. Only in-frame clones appear in the TCRdb table, and some are missing; sequencing was by immunoSEQ multiplex PCR. Here the sample spans about 140,000 clones, approximately 80% being singletons. Sequenced input: peripheral blood. The receptor set was obtained from an older woman with acute or convalescent COVID-19.

The rearrangement joins TRBV19 to TRBJ1-4; D unclear. Germline V gives CDR1 LNHDA, CDR2 SQIVND (reference sequence). Trimming took off 4 bases at V and 2 bases at J, with 5 bases between the two ends. This CDR3 has 13 amino acids. Written as DNA, the CDR3 is TGTGCCAGTAGTAAACAGACTAATGAAAAACTGTTTTTT. Its protein product is CASSKQTNEKLFF.

With regard to this clone: At one of its ends the junction is not consistent with the germline gene, which may arise from a read error. This rearrangement joins TRBV7-7 to TRBJ2-5, with 10 bases identical to TRBD1. This CDR3 has 15 amino acids. Germline V gene sequence: CDR1 SSHAT, CDR2 FNYEAQ (reference sequence). The CDR3 region is CASSSLSTGGETQYF. The CDR3 DNA is TGTGCTAGCAGCTCCCTATCGACAGGGGGCGAGACCCAGTACTTC.

This chain uses TRBV19 with TRBJ2-3, with D perhaps TRBD2 (6 bases). Per the germline V gene, CDR1 is LNHDA and CDR2 is SQIVND (reference sequence). CDR3 length equals 14 residues. Trimming removed 1 base at V and 4 bases at J, with 9 bases between. CDR3 nucleotides: TGTGCCAGTAGTATAGGGGCTAGCGCAGATACGCAGTATTTT. As protein: CASSIGASADTQYF.

This clone came up once. This chain joins TRBV5-1 and TRBJ2-1; 10 bases are shared with TRBD2. The ends lost 8 bases at V and 10 bases at J; junction bases unmatched: 12. Germline loops: CDR1 SGHRS, CDR2 YFSETQ. The CDR3 has 14 residues. The CDR3 is CASNPQAGGREQFF. CDR3 nucleotides: TGCGCCAGTAATCCCCAAGCGGGAGGGCGCGAGCAGTTCTTC.

This CDR3 is CASSPVGALNEQFF. CDR3 sequence (DNA): TGTGCCAGCAGCCCCGTAGGGGCCCTCAATGAGCAGTTCTTC. The chain employs TRBV7-9 and TRBJ2-1, with D possibly matching TRBD1 (5 bases). The CDR3 consists of 14 residues. CDR1 SEHNR and CDR2 FQNEAQ come from the germline V gene (reference sequence). The V end lost 5 bases, the J end lost 6 bases, and 14 bases lay between the germline ends.

The CDR3 here is CASASDRDSEAFF. The CDR3 DNA is TGTGCTAGTGCCTCCGACAGGGATTCTGAAGCTTTCTTT. This chain connects TRBV12-5 to TRBJ1-1; 7 nucleotides align to TRBD1. With V trimmed by 7 bases and J by 6 bases, 8 bases remained unmatched. This CDR3 has 13 residues. Germline V lookup: CDR1 LGHNT, CDR2 FRNRAP.

V is TRBV7-9 and J is TRBJ1-2; D possibly corresponds to TRBD1 (5 bases). Germline loops: CDR1 SEHNR, CDR2 FQNEAQ (reference sequence). The CDR3 loop spans 14 amino acids. With 3 bases removed from V and 7 bases from J, the gap between germline ends came to 15 bases. The CDR3 protein is CASSFPQGSGGYTF. DNA of the CDR3: TGTGCCAGCAGCTTTCCCCAGGGCAGTGGTGGCTACACCTTC.

As DNA, the CDR3 is TGTGCCAGCATAGGTTCTAGCGGGAGGTCAGACACCGGGGAGCTGTTTTTT. This codes for CASIGSSGRSDTGELFF. This chain joins TRBV2 and TRBJ2-2, with 11 nucleotides matching TRBD2. The germline V gene encodes CDR1 SNHLY and CDR2 FYNNEI. J was trimmed by 3 bases and V by 7 bases; bases with no gene match: 10. The CDR3 runs 17 residues.

The rearrangement joins TRBV4-1 to TRBJ2-2; TRBD2 aligns across 9 bases. This CDR3 spans 15 amino acids. V gave up 7 bases and J gave up 5 bases; unmatched junction bases: 8. Germline V CDR1 and CDR2: MGHRA, YSYEKL. CDR3 coding DNA: TGCGCCAGCAAAAGAGCGGGAGGTGGTACCGGGGAGCTGTTTTTT. Protein: CASKRAGGGTGELFF.

The chain uses TRBV30 and TRBJ1-4; D gene uncertain. CDR1 and CDR2 from the germline V gene are GTSNPN and SVGIG (reference sequence). This CDR3 region has 15 residues. V was clipped by 4 bases and J by 2 bases, with 14 bases between them. CDR3 amino acids: CAWTAGITTNEKLFF. The CDR3, as DNA: TGTGCCTGGACTGCGGGTATAACGACTAATGAAAAACTGTTTTTT.

J is TRBJ2-3 and V is TRBV6-6; a possible D gene is TRBD2 (5 bases). Germline CDR1 MNHNY, CDR2 SVGAGI (reference sequence). This CDR3 spans 13 amino acids. Between the trimmed V and J ends, which lost 2 bases and 3 bases, there was a span of 6 bases. The CDR3 coding sequence is TGTGCCAGCAGTTACGGGAGTACAGATACGCAGTATTTT. Translated, it gives CASSYGSTDTQYF.

The chain carries TRBV3-1 (or the pseudogene TRBV3-2) and TRBJ2-5, with D maybe TRBD2 (6 bases). The CDR3 extends over 16 amino acids. Trimming removed 0 bases at V and 5 bases at J, with 16 bases between. Per the germline V gene, CDR1 is LGHDT and CDR2 is YNNKEL (reference sequence). The DNA for the CDR3 is TGTGCCAGCAGCCAAGATGTACTACTTGGGGGGGAGACCCAGTACTTC. Protein: CASSQDVLLGGETQYF.

This sequence joins TRBV6-5 and TRBJ1-2, with D perhaps TRBD1 (6 bases). Trimming took off 2 bases at V and 4 bases at J, with 8 bases between the two ends. This CDR3 contains 13 residues. Germline V gene data show CDR1 as MNHEY and CDR2 as SVGAGI. In DNA, the CDR3 is TGTGCCAGCAGTTACGGGGGCAGCTATGGCTACACCTTC. Protein: CASSYGGSYGYTF.

The chain carries TRBV28 and TRBJ1-1; a weak D match, TRBD1 (5 bases). Germline-derived CDR1 and CDR2 are MDHEN and SYDVKM. Trimming shortened V by 2 bases and J by 6 bases, and 19 bases separated the two germline ends. This CDR3 has 16 amino acids. The CDR3 DNA sequence: TGTGCCAGCAGTTTAGGGGCAGCCCGCCTTCTTTCTGAAGCTTTCTTT. It yields the protein CASSLGAARLLSEAFF.